What follows are 17 T cell receptor beta chains derived from one specimen sequenced in a study of T-cell memory formation after mild COVID-19. One entry per CDR3 protein, called by TCRdb with MiXCR from the 5' RACE reads. Of about 270,000 distinct CDR3 sequences in the sample, 16% were seen once. The sample taken for sequencing was PBMCs or a T cell subset sorted from them (not recorded which). Every receptor here comes from a man aged 18 to 30 who had mild COVID-19 (a few samples of this study predate the infection). Cell type and time point are not known.

This clonotype was seen only a few times. The chain joins TRBV29-1 to TRBJ2-2; the match to TRBD1 covers 7 bases. The CDR3 consists of 14 residues. The germline CDR1 and CDR2 sequences are SQVTM and ANQGSEA. The trim removed 5 bases at V and 4 bases at J, leaving 7 bases unmatched. This CDR3 is CSVTTRTGTGELFF. CDR3 sequence (DNA): TGCAGCGTTACTACCAGGACAGGCACCGGGGAGCTGTTTTTT.

The chain links TRBV4-1 to TRBJ2-1, with D possibly TRBD1 on 5 matching bases. Trimming cost V 3 bases and J 9 bases, with 18 bases left between them. Germline V gene sequence: CDR1 MGHRA, CDR2 YSYEKL. The CDR3 is 15 amino acids. The chain's CDR3 is CASSHDSKGRGEQFF. DNA of the CDR3: TGCGCCAGCAGCCACGATTCTAAGGGAAGGGGTGAGCAGTTCTTC.

The sample holds a few counts of this clonotype. The chain is built from TRBV4-1 and TRBJ2-1; 7 nucleotides align to TRBD2. Trimming removed 4 bases from V and 6 bases from J; junction bases left unmatched: 6. CDR1 is MGHRA and CDR2 is YSYEKL in the germline V gene. The CDR3 has 14 amino acids. In DNA, the CDR3 is TGCGCCAGCAGCCCAGGCGGACTAGTCAATGAGCAGTTCTTC. As protein: CASSPGGLVNEQFF.

V gene TRBV15 combines with J gene TRBJ1-2, with 9 bases lining up with TRBD1. The germline V gene has CDR1 LNHNV and CDR2 YYDKDF (reference sequence). The CDR3 sequence is 13 residues long. The ends lost 5 bases at V and 6 bases at J; junction bases unmatched: 4. DNA of the CDR3: TGTGCCACCAGCGAACAGGGGGCGAATGGCTACACCTTC. This codes for CATSEQGANGYTF.

This clonotype was detected a few times. The chain carries TRBV18 and TRBJ1-1, with D hard to call. CDR1 and CDR2 (germline): KGHSH, LQKENI. Trimming cost V 1 base and J 2 bases, with 11 bases left between them. CDR3 length: 15 residues. In nucleotides, the CDR3 is TGTGCCAGCTCACCACTAAGGATGATCAACACTGAAGCTTTCTTT. Its translation is CASSPLRMINTEAFF.

The V gene is TRBV6-5, the J gene TRBJ2-5, with D unclear. Trimming took off 2 bases at V and 1 base at J, with 5 bases between the two ends. This CDR3 has 13 residues. Germline V gene lookup returns CDR1 MNHEY and CDR2 SVGAGI. The CDR3 DNA reads as TGTGCCAGCAGTTACAGGGTCCAAGAGACCCAGTACTTC. Its translation: CASSYRVQETQYF.

The gene calls are TRBV4-2 and TRBJ2-2; 9 bases fit TRBD2. The CDR3 sequence is 17 residues long. Germline trimming cut 5 bases from V and 2 bases from J; bases unmatched to any gene: 9. CDR1 LGHNA and CDR2 YNFKEQ come from the germline V gene. DNA of the CDR3: TGTGCCAGCAGCACGCGGCTAGCGGGGACAAACACCGGGGAGCTGTTTTTT. Translating it yields CASSTRLAGTNTGELFF.

This clonotype came up a few times. This sequence joins TRBV12-3 or TRBV12-4 and TRBJ1-2; TRBD1 is a possible D gene (5 bases). Trimming took 3 bases from V and 4 from J, leaving 21 bases between them. CDR3 length: 17 residues. The CDR3 protein is CASSLWGPQKVGYGYTF. The CDR3 region has the DNA TGTGCCAGCAGTTTGTGGGGCCCCCAGAAGGTCGGCTATGGCTACACCTTC.

This clonotype was seen more than once but under ten times. This chain uses TRBV5-1 with TRBJ1-2, with D hard to call. The V end lost 0 bases, the J end lost 4 bases, and 13 bases lay between the germline ends. The germline V gene has CDR1 SGHRS and CDR2 YFSETQ. The CDR3 is 15 residues long. CDR3 loop: CASSLAAGKIYGYTF. The CDR3 bases are TGCGCCAGCAGCTTGGCGGCAGGCAAGATCTATGGCTACACCTTC.

This clonotype was observed a handful of times. The rearrangement uses TRBV7-6 and TRBJ2-7; 10 nucleotides agree with TRBD1. The CDR3 totals 15 residues. V lost 3 bases to trimming and J lost 4 bases; unmatched junction nucleotides: 6. The germline V gene has CDR1 SGHVS and CDR2 FNYEAQ. The CDR3 reads CASSLGTGAMYEQYF. The CDR3 region has the DNA TGTGCCAGCAGCTTGGGGACAGGGGCTATGTACGAGCAGTACTTC.

On this clonotype: One end of the junction is discordant with germline, which a read error may explain. The chain recombines TRBV4-3 with TRBJ1-4; no clear D gene. Germline CDR1 and CDR2: LGHNA and YSLEER. The CDR3 runs to 15 residues. CDR3 in DNA: TGCGCCAGCAGCCAAGATTGGGCAACTAATGAAAAGCTGTTTTTT. Amino acids: CASSQDWATNEKLFF.

This clonotype was seen a few times. This rearrangement joins TRBV12-3 or TRBV12-4 to TRBJ1-1, with TRBD1 as a possible D gene (5 bases). V was pared by 6 bases and J by 5 bases, with 16 bases between. The CDR3 is 14 residues long. The CDR3 reads CASRSGSEGTEAFF. CDR3 nucleotide sequence: TGTGCCAGCAGGTCCGGGTCGGAGGGGACTGAAGCTTTCTTT.

The chain carries TRBV5-1 and TRBJ1-5; weak D call: TRBD1 (6 bases). Germline assignment: CDR1 SGHRS and CDR2 YFSETQ. The CDR3 has 16 amino acids. With 3 bases removed from V and 0 bases from J, the gap between germline ends came to 13 bases. CDR3 in DNA: TGCGCCAGCAGCTGGGGGGCCGGGGATAGCAATCAGCCCCAGCATTTT. This sequence encodes CASSWGAGDSNQPQHF.

This clonotype has only a few counts. The chain has TRBV6-5 and TRBJ2-7; 7 bases agree with TRBD1. The CDR3 is made up of 15 amino acids. Unmatched junction bases numbered 10, after V lost 6 bases and J lost 2 bases. CDR1 is MNHEY and CDR2 is SVGAGI in the germline V gene. CDR3 amino acids: CASSDRVQGAYEQYF. CDR3 DNA sequence: TGTGCCAGCAGCGACCGCGTTCAGGGGGCCTACGAGCAGTACTTC.

This clonotype was counted only a few times. This rearrangement joins TRBV5-1 to TRBJ2-2; D is perhaps TRBD2 (5 bases). CDR3 length: 15 amino acids. Germline V CDR1 and CDR2: SGHRS, YFSETQ. The V gene lost 7 bases and the J gene lost 0 bases, with 13 bases spanning the gap. This CDR3 reads CASLGNPANTGELFF. CDR3 bases: TGCGCCAGCCTCGGGAATCCCGCGAACACCGGGGAGCTGTTTTTT.

In its sample, this clonotype was seen many times. This chain connects TRBV20-1 to TRBJ2-1; 10 bases are shared with TRBD2. This CDR3 has 15 residues. The V gene's germline CDR1 is DFQATT and CDR2 SNEGSKA (reference sequence). After removal of 5 bases from V and 9 bases from J, the junction contained 13 bases not matched to a gene. CDR3 DNA sequence: TGCAGTGCTCCCTTAGCGGGGGGTCTCCTGGGTGAGCAGTTCTTC. It translates to CSAPLAGGLLGEQFF.

This clonotype was counted between two and nine times. The V gene is TRBV9, the J gene TRBJ2-5; TRBD2 might be the D (6 bases). Germline V CDR1 and CDR2: SGDLS, YYNGEE. The CDR3 is 13 residues long. V was pared by 4 bases and J by 3 bases, with 10 bases between. Here the CDR3 reads CASSNRGKETQYF. The CDR3 DNA sequence: TGTGCCAGCAGCAACCGGGGGAAAGAGACCCAGTACTTC.